This TCR beta chain was recovered during a study of early T cells in non-severe SARS-CoV-2 infection. In this sample, this clonotype turned up a few times. MiXCR, applied by TCRdb to the 5' RACE reads, yields one record per CDR3 protein. The profile shows 75,000 to 90,000 distinct CDR3 sequences, 5% to 6.5% of them singletons. This CDR3 is built from 14 residues. With 2 bases removed from V and 6 bases from J, the gap between germline ends came to 14 bases. Sample: whole blood. This sequence was found in an adult who was a healthcare worker with PCR-confirmed SARS-CoV-2 infection or an uninfected control (not recorded which). The chain employs TRBV12-3 or TRBV12-4 and TRBJ2-7; no definite D call. The CDR3 region has the DNA TGTGCCAGCAGTTTAAACAAGGCCATGGGCGAGCAGTACTTC. Translated: CASSLNKAMGEQYF.